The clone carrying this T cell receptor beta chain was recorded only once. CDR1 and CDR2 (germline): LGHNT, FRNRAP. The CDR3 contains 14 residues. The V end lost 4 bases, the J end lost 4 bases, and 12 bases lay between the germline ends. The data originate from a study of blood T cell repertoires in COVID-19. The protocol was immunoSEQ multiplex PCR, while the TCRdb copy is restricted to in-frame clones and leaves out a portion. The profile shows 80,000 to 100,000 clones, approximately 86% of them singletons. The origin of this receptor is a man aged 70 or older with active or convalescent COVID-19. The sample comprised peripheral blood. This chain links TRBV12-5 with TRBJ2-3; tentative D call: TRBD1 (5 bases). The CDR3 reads CASGSSGIPDTQYF. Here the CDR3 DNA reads TGTGCTAGTGGTTCTTCAGGGATCCCAGATACGCAGTATTTT.